This note documents a single T cell receptor beta chain sequence. In the source study's methods: Amplification with reference gene primers provided the estimates of nucleated cell counts. Sequenced by immunoSEQ multiplex PCR; TCRdb stores in-frame clones only, minus some. For V, J and clone size, that table is used; D and trimming come from the DNA. The table records about 95,000 clones, under 90% of them present only once. The data originate from a study of blood T cell repertoires in COVID-19. The germline V gene has CDR1 SGHTA and CDR2 FQGNSA. The CDR3 covers 18 residues. V was pared by 2 bases and J by 3 bases, with 11 bases of the junction left unmatched.

V and J are TRBV7-2 and TRBJ2-3; 10 nucleotides match TRBD2. The specimen sequenced was peripheral blood. The source of this sequence is a human donor in a cohort sampled during active COVID-19. CDR3: CASSLRGFSGGLTDTQYF. As DNA, the CDR3 is TGTGCCAGCAGCTTACGAGGATTTAGCGGGGGGCTGACAGATACGCAGTATTTT.